Listed below are T cell receptor beta chains from one sample, sequenced in a study of CD8 T cells in Susac syndrome. Each CDR3 protein is one row after TCRdb ran MiXCR on the immunoSEQ multiplex PCR reads. This table has approximately 160,000 distinct CDR3 sequences, more than 95% appearing once. Sequences were obtained from CD4+ T cells from PBMCs. The receptors shown here come from a human donor with Susac syndrome. The conserved cysteine and the conserved F or W are not part of the CDR3 here. Not all rows give a size; the values are once, few, many and, for expanded clones, a class.

V gene: TRBV20-1; clone size: -; CDR3 protein: SARGGAPGGYNEQF
V gene: TRBV4-2; clone size: -; CDR3 protein: ASSRQGREETQY
V gene: TRBV30; clone size: -; CDR3 protein: AWTGGLGTNTEAF
V gene: TRBV4-2; clone size: -; CDR3 protein: ASNLQGGTEAF
V gene: TRBV20-1; clone size: once; CDR3 protein: SARDWQGNTEAF
V gene: TRBV12-3/TRBV12-4; clone size: -; CDR3 protein: ASSFDEREQY
V gene: TRBV11-2; clone size: -; CDR3 protein: ASSLGPGYLDGETQY
V gene: TRBV3-1; clone size: -; CDR3 protein: ASSQDFRGSRGEQF
V gene: TRBV30; clone size: -; CDR3 protein: AWSAANGNTIY
V gene: TRBV29-1; clone size: -; CDR3 protein: SVAGSDGAYNEQF
V gene: TRBV18; clone size: -; CDR3 protein: ASSPGTGMNTEAF
V gene: TRBV27; clone size: once; CDR3 protein: ASSAYSGGDNEQF
V gene: TRBV5-4; clone size: -; CDR3 protein: ASSPRAYDTQY
V gene: TRBV5-1; clone size: -; CDR3 protein: ASSSGQGTEAF
V gene: TRBV7-9; clone size: -; CDR3 protein: ASSWDRSNTEAF
V gene: TRBV30; clone size: -; CDR3 protein: AWSGVAGIYEQY
V gene: TRBV11-2; clone size: -; CDR3 protein: ASSSLEGSGGRNEQF
V gene: TRBV7-2; clone size: once; CDR3 protein: ASSGDVAQY
V gene: TRBV29-1; clone size: -; CDR3 protein: SVEIGVGYNEQF
V gene: TRBV4-1; clone size: -; CDR3 protein: ASSQGTSLETQY
V gene: TRBV4-2; clone size: -; CDR3 protein: ASSQAPSDEKLF
V gene: TRBV6-5; clone size: -; CDR3 protein: ASSYANPGTYYEQY